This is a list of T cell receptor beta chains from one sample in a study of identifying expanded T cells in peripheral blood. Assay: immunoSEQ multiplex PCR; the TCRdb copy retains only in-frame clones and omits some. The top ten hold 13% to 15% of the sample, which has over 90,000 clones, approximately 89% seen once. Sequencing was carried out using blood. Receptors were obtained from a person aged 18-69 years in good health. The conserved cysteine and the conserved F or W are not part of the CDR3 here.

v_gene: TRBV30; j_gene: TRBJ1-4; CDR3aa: ASGVGTNEKLF
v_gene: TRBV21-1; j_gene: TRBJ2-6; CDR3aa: ASSKVPGPGSGANVLT
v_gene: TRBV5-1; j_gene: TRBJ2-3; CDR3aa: ASTVGGADTDTQY
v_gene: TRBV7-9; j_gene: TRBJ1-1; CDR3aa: ASSLTPGGRSTEAF
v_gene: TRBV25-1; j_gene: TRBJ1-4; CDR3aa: ASSENRGSYEKLF
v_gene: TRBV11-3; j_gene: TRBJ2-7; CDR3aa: ASSSIYEQY
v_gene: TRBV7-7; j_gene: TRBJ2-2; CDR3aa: ASSLNPGQNTGELF
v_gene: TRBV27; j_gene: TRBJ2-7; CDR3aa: ASRTPETGSYEQY
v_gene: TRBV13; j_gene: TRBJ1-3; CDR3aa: ASGDGGQTNTIY
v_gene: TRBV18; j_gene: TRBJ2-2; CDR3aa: ASSPQPGGPNTGELF
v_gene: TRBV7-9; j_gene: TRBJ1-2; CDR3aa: ASRSPGGVVSGYT
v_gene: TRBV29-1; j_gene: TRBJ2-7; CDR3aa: SVESQTGGREQY
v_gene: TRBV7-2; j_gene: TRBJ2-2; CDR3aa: ASSPLRVSGTGELF
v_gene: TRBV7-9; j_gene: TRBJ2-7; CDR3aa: ASSFDGYEQY
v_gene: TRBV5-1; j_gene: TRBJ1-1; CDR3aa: ASNPRNEGNTEAF
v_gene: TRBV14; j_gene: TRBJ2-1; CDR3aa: ASSWTSNYNEQF
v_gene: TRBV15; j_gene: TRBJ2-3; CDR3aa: ATRARADAADTQY
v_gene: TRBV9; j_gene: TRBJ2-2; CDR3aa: ASSVLPSGGPGELF
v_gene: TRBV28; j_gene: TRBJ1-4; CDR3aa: ASSSADRWNEKLF
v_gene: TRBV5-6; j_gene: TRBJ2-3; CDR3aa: ASTRIAGGPSTDTQY
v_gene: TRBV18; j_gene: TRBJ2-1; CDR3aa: ASSAGLAEGNEQF
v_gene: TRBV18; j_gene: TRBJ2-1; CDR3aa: ASSTLKTGSYNEQF
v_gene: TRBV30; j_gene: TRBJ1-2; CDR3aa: ACVRGGYGYT
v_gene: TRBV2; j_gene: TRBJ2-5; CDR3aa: ASKETETQY
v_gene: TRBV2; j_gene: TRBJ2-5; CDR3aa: ASGRAADQETQY
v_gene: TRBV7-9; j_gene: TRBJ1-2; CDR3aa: ASSYDGTMPRGYT
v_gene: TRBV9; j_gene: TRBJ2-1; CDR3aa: ASSVGGQLNEQF
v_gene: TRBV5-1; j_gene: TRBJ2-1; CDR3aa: ASSQEQRYSAGHEQF
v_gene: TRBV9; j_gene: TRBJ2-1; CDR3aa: ASSPRGAVNEQF
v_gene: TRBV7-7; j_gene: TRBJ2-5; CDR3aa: ASSRTGYETQY
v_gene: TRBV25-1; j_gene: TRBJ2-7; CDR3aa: ASSKGREQY